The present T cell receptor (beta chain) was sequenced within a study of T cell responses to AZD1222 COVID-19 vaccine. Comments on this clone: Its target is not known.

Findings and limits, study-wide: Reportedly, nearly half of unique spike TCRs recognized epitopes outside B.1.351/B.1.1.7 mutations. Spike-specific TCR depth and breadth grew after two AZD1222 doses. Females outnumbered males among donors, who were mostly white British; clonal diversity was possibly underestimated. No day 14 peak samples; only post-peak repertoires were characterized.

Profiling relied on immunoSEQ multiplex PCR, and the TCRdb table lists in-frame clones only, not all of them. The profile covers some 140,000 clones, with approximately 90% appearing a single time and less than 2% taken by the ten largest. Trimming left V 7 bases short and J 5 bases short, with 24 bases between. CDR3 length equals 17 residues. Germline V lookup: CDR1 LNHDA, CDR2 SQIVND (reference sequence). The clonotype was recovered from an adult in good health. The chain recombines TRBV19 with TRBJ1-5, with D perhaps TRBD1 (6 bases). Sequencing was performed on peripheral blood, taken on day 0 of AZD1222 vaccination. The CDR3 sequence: CASTSVWGQGVHQPQHF. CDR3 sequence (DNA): TGTGCCAGTACCAGTGTCTGGGGACAAGGGGTCCATCAGCCCCAGCATTTT. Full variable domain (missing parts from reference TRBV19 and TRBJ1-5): DGGITQSPKYLFRKEGQNVTLSCEQNLNHDAMYWYRQDPGQGLRLIYYSQIVNDFQKGDIAEGYSVSREKKESFPLTVTSAQKNPTAFYLCASTSVWGQGVHQPQHFGDGTRLSIL.